A single TCR beta chain is shown here with its context. The sample comes from a study of blood T cell repertoires in COVID-19. Whole-study context: Sources were T cells, B-cell-depleted T cells, or PBMCs; the material itself was cDNA or gDNA.

The protocol was immunoSEQ multiplex PCR, while the TCRdb copy is restricted to in-frame clones and leaves out a portion. The table has roughly 17,000 clones, around 92% seen once. Sequences were obtained from peripheral blood. This TCR came from a human donor in a cohort sampled during active COVID-19.

CDR3 in DNA: TGTGCCAGCAGCTTAGCAGACAGGGACGGCACTGAAGCTTTCTTT. It is translated as CASSLADRDGTEAFF. This chain links TRBV7-6 with TRBJ1-1; 7 bases align to TRBD1. The J segment lost 4 bases and the V segment lost 0 bases, leaving 5 bases of the junction unmatched. The CDR3 runs 15 residues. Per germline, CDR1 SGHVS and CDR2 FNYEAQ.